The following is a TCR beta chain sequence with its context. Its antigen is still unknown. These data belong to a study of regulatory T cells in long-lasting Graves disease. Study-wide points: Lower TCR diversity was seen in persistent Graves' patients than in newly diagnosed ones.

HTBI primers from iRepertoire and Arm-PCR of CDR3 regions yielded the TCR beta libraries. In TCRdb, the multiplex PCR reads were re-called with MiXCR into one record per CDR3 protein. There are about 470,000 distinct CDR3 sequences in the sample; more than 20% occur only once, and 7.8% lies in the top ten. Time point in this sample: persistent/refractory GD, antithyroid drugs over 5 years with positive TRAb. The TCR library was made from RNA extracted from PBMCs. This sample comprised peripheral blood mononuclear cells (PBMCs), obtained when the disease was refractory, from a patient treated with antithyroid drugs. The receptor was isolated from a female donor with Graves disease.

The CDR3 bases are TGCAGTGCTCCAGGACTAGCTGAAAACTCCTACGAGCAGTACTTC. The encoded protein is CSAPGLAENSYEQYF. The V gene is TRBV20-1, the J gene TRBJ2-7, with TRBD2 matching 8 bases. The V gene end was trimmed by 5 bases and the J gene end by 0 bases; junction bases not matched to a gene: 9. In germline, CDR1 is DFQATT, CDR2 SNEGSKA (reference sequence). There are 15 residues in the CDR3.